Sequencing of this TCR beta chain was carried out in a study of T cell changes during pregnancy in multiple sclerosis. Repertoires were generated with immunoSEQ multiplex PCR, while TCRdb's copy carries only in-frame clones and drops some. This table has some 41,000 clones, around 89% appearing once. V was pared by 2 bases and J by 8 bases, with 18 bases between. Germline V gene lookup returns CDR1 SGHTA and CDR2 FQGNSA. The length of the CDR3 is 16 residues. The material sequenced was CD4+ T cells from peripheral blood mononuclear cells, taken after pregnancy. V usage is TRBV7-2 and J usage is TRBJ1-4; TRBD1 is a possible D gene (6 bases). The sequence derives from a female donor with multiple sclerosis, enrolled in a pregnancy study. DNA of the CDR3: TGTGCCAGCAGCTTAAACACGGGGGGCGCCGGGGAAAAACTGTTTTTT. This encodes CASSLNTGGAGEKLFF.